This T cell receptor beta chain stems from a study of OX40 agonist ivuxolimab in advanced cancers. Study-wide context: Anti-PD-1, anti-PD-L1 or anti-CTLA-4 therapy given earlier was allowed, and around 40% had some.

Libraries were prepared by immunoSEQ multiplex PCR; TCRdb keeps only in-frame clonotypes and omits some of them. The repertoire holds tens of thousands of clones, with about four fifths as singletons. Findings of the study overall: Expansion of clones was among the lowest in partial responders at 0.1-3.0 mg/kg.

The V segment lost 5 bases and the J segment 0 bases; nucleotides outside the gene matches: 5. The length of the CDR3 is 14 residues. Germline V gene lookup returns CDR1 SQVTM and CDR2 ANQGSEA. As concerns this clone: What it recognizes is unknown.

Patients with a history of autoimmune disease or on systemic immunosuppression were excluded. This specimen consisted of CD4+ or CD8+ T cells sorted from blood, obtained in a trial of the OX40 agonist ivuxolimab. The rearrangement links TRBV29-1 to TRBJ2-5; 8 bases fit TRBD1. The source of this sequence is an adult with an advanced solid tumor such as melanoma, head and neck, liver or kidney cancer. For the CDR3, the DNA is TGCAGCGTTCGGGCAGGGGGCTACCAAGAGACCCAGTACTTC. Its protein is CSVRAGGYQETQYF.